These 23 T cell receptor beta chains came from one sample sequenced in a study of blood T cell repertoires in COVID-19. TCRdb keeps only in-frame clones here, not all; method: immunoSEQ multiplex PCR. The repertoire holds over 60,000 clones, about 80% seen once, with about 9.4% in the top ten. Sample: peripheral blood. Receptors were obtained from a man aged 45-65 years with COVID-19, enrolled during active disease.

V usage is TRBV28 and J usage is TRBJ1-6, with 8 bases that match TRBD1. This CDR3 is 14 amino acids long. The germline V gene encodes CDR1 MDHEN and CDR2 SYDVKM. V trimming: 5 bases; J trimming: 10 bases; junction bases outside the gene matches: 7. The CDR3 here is CASSVDREYSPLHF. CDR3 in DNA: TGTGCCAGCAGTGTGGACAGGGAGTACTCACCCCTCCACTTT.

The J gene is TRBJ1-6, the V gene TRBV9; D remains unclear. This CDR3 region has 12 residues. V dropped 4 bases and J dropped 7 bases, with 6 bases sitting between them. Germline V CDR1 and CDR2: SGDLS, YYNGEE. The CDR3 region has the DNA TGTGCCAGCAGCTCCCGGAATTCACCCCTCCACTTT. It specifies CASSSRNSPLHF.

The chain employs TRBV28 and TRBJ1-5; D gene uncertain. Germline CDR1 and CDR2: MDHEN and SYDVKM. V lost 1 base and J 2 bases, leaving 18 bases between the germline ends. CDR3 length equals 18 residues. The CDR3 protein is CASSLFLVGDERNQPQHF. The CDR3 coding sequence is TGTGCCAGCAGTTTATTTTTAGTCGGAGACGAACGCAATCAGCCCCAGCATTTT.

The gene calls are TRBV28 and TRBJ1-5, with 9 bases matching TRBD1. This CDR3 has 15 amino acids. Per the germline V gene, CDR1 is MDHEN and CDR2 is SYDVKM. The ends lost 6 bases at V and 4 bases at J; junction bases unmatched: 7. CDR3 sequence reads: CASRSQGAQNQPQHF. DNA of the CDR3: TGTGCCAGCAGGTCACAGGGGGCACAGAATCAGCCCCAGCATTTT.

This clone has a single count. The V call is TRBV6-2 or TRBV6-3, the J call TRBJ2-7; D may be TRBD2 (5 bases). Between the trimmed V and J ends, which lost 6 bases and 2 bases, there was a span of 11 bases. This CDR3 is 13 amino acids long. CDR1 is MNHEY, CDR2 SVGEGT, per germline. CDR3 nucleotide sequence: TGTGCCAGCAGCCCCTGGCGGGCCTACGAGCAGTACTTC. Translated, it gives CASSPWRAYEQYF.

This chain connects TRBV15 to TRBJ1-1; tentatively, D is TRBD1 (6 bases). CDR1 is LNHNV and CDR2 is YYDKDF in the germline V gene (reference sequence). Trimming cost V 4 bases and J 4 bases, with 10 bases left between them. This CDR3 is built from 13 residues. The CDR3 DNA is TGTGCCACCAGCACACAGGGACGCACTGAAGCTTTCTTT. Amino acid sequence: CATSTQGRTEAFF.

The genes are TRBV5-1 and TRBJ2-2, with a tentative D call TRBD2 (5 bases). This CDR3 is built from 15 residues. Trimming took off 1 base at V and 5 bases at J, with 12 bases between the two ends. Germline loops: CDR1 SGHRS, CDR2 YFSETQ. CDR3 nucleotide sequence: TGCGCCAGCAGCTTGTGGCGGGTCGTTACCGGGGAGCTGTTTTTT. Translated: CASSLWRVVTGELFF. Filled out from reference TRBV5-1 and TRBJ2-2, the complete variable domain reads KAGVTQTPRYLIKTRGQQVTLSCSPISGHRSVSWYQQTPGQGLQFLFEYFSETQRNKGNFPGRFSGRQFSNSRSEMNVSTLELGDSALYLCASSLWRVVTGELFFGEGSRLTVL.

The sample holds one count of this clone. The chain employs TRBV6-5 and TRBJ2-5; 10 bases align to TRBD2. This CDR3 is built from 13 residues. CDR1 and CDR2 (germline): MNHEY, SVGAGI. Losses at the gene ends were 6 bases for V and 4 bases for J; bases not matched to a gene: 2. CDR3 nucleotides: TGTGCCAGCAGAGCGGGAGGGAGAGAGACCCAGTACTTC. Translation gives CASRAGGRETQYF.

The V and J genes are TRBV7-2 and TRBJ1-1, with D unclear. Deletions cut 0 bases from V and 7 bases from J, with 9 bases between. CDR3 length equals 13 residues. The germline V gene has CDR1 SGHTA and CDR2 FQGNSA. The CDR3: CASSLASRVEAFF. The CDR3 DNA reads TGTGCCAGCAGCTTAGCGTCGAGGGTTGAAGCTTTCTTT. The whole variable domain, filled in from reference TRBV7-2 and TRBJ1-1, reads GAGVSQSPSNKVTEKGKDVELRCDPISGHTALYWYRQSLGQGLEFLIYFQGNSAPDKSGLPSDRFSAERTGGSVSTLTIQRTQQEDSAVYLCASSLASRVEAFFGQGTRLTVV.

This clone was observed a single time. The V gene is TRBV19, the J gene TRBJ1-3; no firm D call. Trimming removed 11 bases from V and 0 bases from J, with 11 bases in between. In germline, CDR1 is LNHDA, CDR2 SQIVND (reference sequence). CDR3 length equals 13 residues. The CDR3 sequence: CAARRGSGNTIYF. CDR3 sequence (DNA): TGTGCCGCGCGTCGGGGCTCTGGAAACACCATATATTTT.

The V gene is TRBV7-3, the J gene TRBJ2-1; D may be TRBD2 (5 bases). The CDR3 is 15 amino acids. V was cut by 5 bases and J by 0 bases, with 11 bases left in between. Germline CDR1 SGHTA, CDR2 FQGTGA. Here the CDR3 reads CASSAGVSSYNEQFF. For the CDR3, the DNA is TGTGCCAGCAGCGCCGGGGTAAGCTCCTACAATGAGCAGTTCTTC.

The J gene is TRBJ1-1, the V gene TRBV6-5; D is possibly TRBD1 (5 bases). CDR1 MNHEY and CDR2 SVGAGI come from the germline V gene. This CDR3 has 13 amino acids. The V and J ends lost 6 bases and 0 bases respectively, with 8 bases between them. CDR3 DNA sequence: TGTGCCAGCAGGCGGGGCTTGAACACTGAAGCTTTCTTT. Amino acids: CASRRGLNTEAFF.

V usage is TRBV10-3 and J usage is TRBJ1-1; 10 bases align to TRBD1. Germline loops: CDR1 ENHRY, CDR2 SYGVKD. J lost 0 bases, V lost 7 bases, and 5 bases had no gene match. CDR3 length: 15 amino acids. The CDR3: CAINPGQGLNTEAFF. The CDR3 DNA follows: TGTGCCATCAACCCGGGACAGGGGCTGAACACTGAAGCTTTCTTT.

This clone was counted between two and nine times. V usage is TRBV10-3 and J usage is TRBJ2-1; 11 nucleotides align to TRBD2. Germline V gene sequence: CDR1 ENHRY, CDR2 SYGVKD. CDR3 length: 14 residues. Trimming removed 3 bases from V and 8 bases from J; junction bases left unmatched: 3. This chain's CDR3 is CAISELAGAHEQFF. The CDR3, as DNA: TGTGCCATCAGTGAACTAGCGGGAGCCCATGAGCAGTTCTTC.

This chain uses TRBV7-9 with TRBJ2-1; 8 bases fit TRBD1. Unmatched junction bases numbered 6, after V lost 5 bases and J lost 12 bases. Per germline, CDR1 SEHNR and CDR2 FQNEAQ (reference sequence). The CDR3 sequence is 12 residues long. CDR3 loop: CASSAGGAVQFF. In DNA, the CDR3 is TGTGCCAGCAGCGCAGGGGGCGCGGTGCAGTTCTTC.

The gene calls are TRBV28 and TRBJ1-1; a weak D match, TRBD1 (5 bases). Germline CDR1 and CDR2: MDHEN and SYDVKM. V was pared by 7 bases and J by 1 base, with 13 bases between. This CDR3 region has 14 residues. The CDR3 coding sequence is TGTGCCAGCAACCAGGGCACTCAGAACACTGAAGCTTTCTTT. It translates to CASNQGTQNTEAFF.

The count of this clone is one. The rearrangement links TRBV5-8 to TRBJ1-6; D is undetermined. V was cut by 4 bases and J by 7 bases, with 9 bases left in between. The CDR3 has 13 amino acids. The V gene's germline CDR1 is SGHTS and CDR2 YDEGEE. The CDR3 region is CASSPTPNSPLHF. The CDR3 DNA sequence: TGTGCCAGCAGCCCGACACCCAATTCACCCCTCCACTTT.

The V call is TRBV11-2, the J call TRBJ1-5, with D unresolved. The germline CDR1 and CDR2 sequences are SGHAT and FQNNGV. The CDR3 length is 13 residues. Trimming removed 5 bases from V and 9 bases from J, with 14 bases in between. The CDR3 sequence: CASSATVFGPQHF. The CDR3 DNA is TGTGCCAGCAGCGCTACGGTGTTCGGGCCCCAGCATTTT.

The CDR3 spells CASSQDRQGEAFF. Written as DNA, the CDR3 is TGTGCCAGCAGCCAAGATAGGCAGGGTGAAGCTTTCTTT. The gene calls are TRBV14 and TRBJ1-1, with D perhaps matching TRBD1 (5 bases). The CDR3 has 13 residues. Germline V CDR1 and CDR2: SGHDN, FVKESK. V was shortened by 0 bases and J by 7 bases, with 9 bases between the two germline ends.

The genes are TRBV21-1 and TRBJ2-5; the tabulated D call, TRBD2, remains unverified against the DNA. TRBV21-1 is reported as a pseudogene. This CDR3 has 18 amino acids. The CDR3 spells CASSNLAGDRNSKETQYF. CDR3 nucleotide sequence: TGTGCCAGCAGCAATCTAGCGGGAGACCGCAATTCAAAAGAGACCCAGTACTTC.

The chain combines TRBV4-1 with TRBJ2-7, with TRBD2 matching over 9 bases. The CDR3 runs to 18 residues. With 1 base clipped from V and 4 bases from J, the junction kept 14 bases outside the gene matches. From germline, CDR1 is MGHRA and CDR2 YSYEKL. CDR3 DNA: TGCGCCAGCAGCCAAGGGGGGGAGACTAGCGGAGTACCATACGAGCAGTACTTC. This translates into CASSQGGETSGVPYEQYF.

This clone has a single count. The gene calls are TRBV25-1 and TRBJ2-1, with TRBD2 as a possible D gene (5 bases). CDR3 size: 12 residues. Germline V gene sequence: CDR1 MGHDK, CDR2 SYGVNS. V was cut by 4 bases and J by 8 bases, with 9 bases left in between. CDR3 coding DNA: TGTGCCAGCAGTGGAGGGAGCCATGAGCAGTTCTTC. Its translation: CASSGGSHEQFF.

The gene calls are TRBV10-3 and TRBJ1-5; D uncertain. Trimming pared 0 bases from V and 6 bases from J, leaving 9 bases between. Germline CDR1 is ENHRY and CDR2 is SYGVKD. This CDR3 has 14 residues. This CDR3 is CAISESIFGQPQHF. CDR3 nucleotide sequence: TGTGCCATCAGTGAGTCGATATTCGGTCAGCCCCAGCATTTT.